There are a few counts of the clone carrying this T cell receptor beta chain. V lost 5 bases to trimming and J lost 8 bases; unmatched junction nucleotides: 5. The CDR3 is 15 residues long. Germline lookup yields CDR1 SGHVS and CDR2 FQNEAQ. Newly diagnosed hyperthyroidism, duration under 2 months, in patients aged 18 to 65. Extraction of PBMCs used 9 to 10 ml of fresh peripheral blood. This entry belongs to a study of T cells in Graves' hyperthyroidism and ophthalmopathy. Amplification of TCR beta CDR3 regions was performed using RNA transcripts as template. In the first-round RT-PCR of the TCR CDR3, the HTBI primer set was used. TCRdb re-derived calls from the multiplex PCR reads in MiXCR, one entry per CDR3 protein. Of about 400,000 distinct CDR3 sequences detected, less than 20% appear once; the ten largest clones hold approximately 30%.

V is TRBV7-8 and J is TRBJ2-1, with 14 nucleotides matching TRBD2. Sequencing used blood. The receptor's source is a woman aged 18-30 years with Graves' hyperthyroidism that later progressed to Graves' ophthalmopathy. The CDR3 reads CASSETSGRADEQFF. Here the CDR3 DNA reads TGTGCCAGCAGCGAGACTAGCGGGAGGGCTGATGAGCAGTTCTTC.